The sequence of this TCR beta chain was determined in a study of Graves' ophthalmopathy and Graves' hyperthyroidism (dated by TCRdb to 2016 to 2018). Looking at the study overall: Peripheral blood was collected at initial diagnosis, before any treatment. TCR beta repertoire signatures were used to distinguish Graves' ophthalmopathy from Graves' hyperthyroidism and to predict progression to ophthalmopathy. In total, approximately 130 blood samples were TCR-sequenced: some 40 ophthalmopathy, approximately 80 hyperthyroidism and approximately 17 hyperthyroidism-to-ophthalmopathy patients. To explore V-J signatures that separate ophthalmopathy from hyperthyroidism, a discovery set of about a hundred patients was enrolled, consisting of about 43 with ophthalmopathy and roughly 59 with stable hyperthyroidism. For independent validation, a separate cohort was made up of roughly 19 hyperthyroidism patients plus 17 patients who later progressed from hyperthyroidism to ophthalmopathy. In about 6 hyperthyroidism patients, the T-cell repertoire of thyroid tissue was compared with the T-cell repertoire of blood. Following sample collection, hyperthyroidism patients were given methimazole at a starting dose of 30 mg daily, and ophthalmopathy patients were given high-dose intravenous methylprednisolone. The 95 to 100 discovery patients were randomly divided into training and test sets at a 7:3 ratio.

Ten or more counts support this clonotype. This receptor's antigen is unknown. Relative to the germline gene, one junction end is altered; a read error may explain this. Reading the germline V gene gives CDR1 MDHEN and CDR2 SYDVKM. Reading from cysteine to phenylalanine, the CDR3 counts 16 amino acids. Only CDR3 DNA remains: 48 bases, in frame from the first base. Hyperthyroidism was considered stable if no progression to ophthalmopathy occurred within 18 months of follow-up. Hyperthyroidism patients were newly diagnosed, were aged 18 to 65 years, and had a disease duration under 2 months. Patients were excluded if they had other autoimmune diseases, uncontrolled infections, pregnancy or lactation. Diagnosis was based on clinical symptoms, serum thyroxine, TRAb, thyroid ultrasound and orbital computed tomography. Using Ficoll-Paque density gradient centrifugation, PBMCs were isolated from 8.5 to 10 ml of fresh peripheral blood. Total RNA was extracted with Trizol reagent and quality-checked on an Agilent 2100 Bioanalyzer.

What the authors observed across the whole study: In cross-validation, the 13-signature model distinguished ophthalmopathy from stable hyperthyroidism with around 86% sensitivity and about 81% specificity, while in the test set the corresponding values were about 79% and 69%. In validation, the model predicted ophthalmopathy progression with 70.59% sensitivity and roughly 72% specificity; more than ten predicted patients were CT-confirmed with GO in a median of approximately 6.5 months. Sample size was not predetermined statistically, and investigators were not blinded to group allocation. Most of the expanded thyroid clonotypes with a frequency above 0.001 were also detected in blood, and it was suggested that the thyroid immune response may be reflected by blood repertoires.

For repertoire sequencing, TCR beta CDR3 regions were amplified from RNA transcripts. The first round was an RT-PCR using HTBI primers with the Qiagen OneStep RT-PCR kit, and this first round was followed by a second-round multiplex PCR, then size selection and purification. The libraries underwent paired-end sequencing with 100 bp reads on an Illumina HiSeq2000. On the study's bioinformatics: SOAPnuke was used to process the reads, removing any read that contained adapters or uncalled bases, had a mean Phred below 15, or lacked an exact match to the constant primer or identifier. High-quality paired reads were merged with COPE v1.2.5. Each unique nucleotide sequence was treated as a clonotype, and MiTCR v1.1 was used to align the clonotypes to the IMGT TRB V, D and J references. Analysis was restricted to V-J combinations with a frequency above 0.0001, which covered roughly 99% of repertoires. For each V-J combination, a TCR clonal expansion and chaos score was defined as the ratio of F50 clonal expansion to chaos observed in the TCRdist matrix. Welch's t-statistics and random forest were used to narrow the features down to over ten V-J combinations, which were then fed into a naive Bayes classifier. The Morisita-Horn index was used to measure how similar the thyroid and blood repertoires were. The raw public data were reprocessed by TCRdb itself: fastp quality trimming at Q25, MiXCR clonotype calling, in-frame beta chains only. Identical CDR3 proteins give one entry, which carries the most common genes and DNA. Here the V and J calls rest on TCRdb's processing, not on the authors' analysis. This sample holds just over 600,000 distinct CDR3 sequences; 22% were observed only once. Roughly 7.4% of the sample belongs to the ten largest clones.

The TCR sequence derives from a young woman with stable Graves' hyperthyroidism. Some clones in this sample may be carry-over from other donors' samples. Donor details come from another sample of the same person, matched by shared clones. Sequencing was performed on peripheral blood. This chain joins TRBV28 to TRBJ1-5; TRBD1 could be the D gene, as 5 bases match. DNA sequence: TGTGCCAGCAGTCCCCTGAGGGAGGGGAGCAATCAGCCCCCGCATTTT. It encodes CASSPLREGSNQPPHF.